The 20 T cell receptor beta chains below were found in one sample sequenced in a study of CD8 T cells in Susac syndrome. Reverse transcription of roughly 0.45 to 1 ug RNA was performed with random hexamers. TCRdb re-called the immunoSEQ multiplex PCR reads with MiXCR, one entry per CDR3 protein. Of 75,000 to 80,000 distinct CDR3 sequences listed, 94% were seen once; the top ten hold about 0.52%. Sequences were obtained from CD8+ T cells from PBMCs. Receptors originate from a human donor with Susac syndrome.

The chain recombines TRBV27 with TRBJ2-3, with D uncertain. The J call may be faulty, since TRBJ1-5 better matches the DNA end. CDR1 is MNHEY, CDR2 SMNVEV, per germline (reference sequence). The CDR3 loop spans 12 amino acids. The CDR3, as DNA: TGTGCCAGCAGTAGGAGCACAGATACGCAGCATTTT. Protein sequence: CASSRSTDTQHF.

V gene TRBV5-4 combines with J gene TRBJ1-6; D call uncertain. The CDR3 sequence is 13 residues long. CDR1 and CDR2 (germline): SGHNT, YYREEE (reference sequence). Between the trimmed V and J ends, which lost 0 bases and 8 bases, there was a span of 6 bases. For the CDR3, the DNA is TGTGCCAGCAGCTTGGAAAGCCATTCACCCCTCCACTTT. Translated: CASSLESHSPLHF. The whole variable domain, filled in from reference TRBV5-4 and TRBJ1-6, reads ETGVTQSPTHLIKTRGQQVTLRCSSQSGHNTVSWYQQALGQGPQFIFQYYREEENGRGNFPPRFSGLQFPNYSSELNVNALELDDSALYLCASSLESHSPLHFGNGTRLTVT.

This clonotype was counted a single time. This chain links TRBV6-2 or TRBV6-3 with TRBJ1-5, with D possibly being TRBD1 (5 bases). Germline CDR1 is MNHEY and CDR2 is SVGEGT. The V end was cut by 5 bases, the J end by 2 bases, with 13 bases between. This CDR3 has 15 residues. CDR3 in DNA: TGTGCCAGCAGTGTACCGACAGTAGGCAATCAGCCCCAGCATTTT. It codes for CASSVPTVGNQPQHF.

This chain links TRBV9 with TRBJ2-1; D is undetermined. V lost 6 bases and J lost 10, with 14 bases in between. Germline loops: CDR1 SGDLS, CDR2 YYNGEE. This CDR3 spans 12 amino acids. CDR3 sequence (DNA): TGTGCCAGCACGAGCGACCTCGGGGAGCAGTTCTTC. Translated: CASTSDLGEQFF.

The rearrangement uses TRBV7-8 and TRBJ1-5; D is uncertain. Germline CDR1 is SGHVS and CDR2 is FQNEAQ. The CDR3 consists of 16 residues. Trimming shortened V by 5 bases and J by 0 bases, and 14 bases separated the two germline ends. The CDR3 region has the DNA TGTGCCAGCAGCCCCGGTGGTGGTTATAGCAATCAGCCCCAGCATTTT. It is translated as CASSPGGGYSNQPQHF. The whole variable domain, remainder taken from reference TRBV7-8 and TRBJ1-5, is GAGVSQSPRYKVAKRGQDVALRCDPISGHVSLFWYQQALGQGPEFLTYFQNEAQLDKSGLPSDRFFAERPEGSVSTLKIQRTQQEDSAVYLCASSPGGGYSNQPQHFGDGTRLSIL.

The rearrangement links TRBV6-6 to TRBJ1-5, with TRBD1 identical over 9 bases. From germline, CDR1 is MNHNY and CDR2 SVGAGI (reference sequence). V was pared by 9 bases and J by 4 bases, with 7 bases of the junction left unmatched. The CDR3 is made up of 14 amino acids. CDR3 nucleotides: TGTGCCAGTACAGGGGGCGCATCAAATCAGCCCCAGCATTTT. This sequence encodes CASTGGASNQPQHF.

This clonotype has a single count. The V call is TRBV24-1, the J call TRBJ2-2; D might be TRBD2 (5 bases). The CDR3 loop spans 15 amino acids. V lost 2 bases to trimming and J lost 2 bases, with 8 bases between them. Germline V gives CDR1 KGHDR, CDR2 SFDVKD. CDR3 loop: CATSDSGINTGELFF. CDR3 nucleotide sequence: TGTGCCACCAGTGATTCCGGGATAAACACCGGGGAGCTGTTTTTT.

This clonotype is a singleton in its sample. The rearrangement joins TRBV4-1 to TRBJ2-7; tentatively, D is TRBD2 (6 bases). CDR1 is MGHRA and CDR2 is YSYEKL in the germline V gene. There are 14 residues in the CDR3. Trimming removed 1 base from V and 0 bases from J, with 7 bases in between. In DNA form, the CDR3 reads TGCGCCAGCAGCCAAGGACTAGACTCCTACGAGCAGTACTTC. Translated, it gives CASSQGLDSYEQYF.

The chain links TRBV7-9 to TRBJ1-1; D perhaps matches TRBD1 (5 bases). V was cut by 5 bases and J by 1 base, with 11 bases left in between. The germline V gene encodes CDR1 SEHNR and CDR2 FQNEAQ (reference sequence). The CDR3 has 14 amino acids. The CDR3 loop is CASSLTGANTEAFF. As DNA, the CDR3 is TGTGCCAGCAGCCTAACCGGGGCGAACACTGAAGCTTTCTTT.

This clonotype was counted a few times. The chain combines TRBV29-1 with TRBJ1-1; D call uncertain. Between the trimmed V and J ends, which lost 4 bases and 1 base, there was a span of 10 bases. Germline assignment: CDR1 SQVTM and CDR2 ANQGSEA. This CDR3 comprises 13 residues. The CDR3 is CSVGRAGNTEAFF. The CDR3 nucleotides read TGCAGCGTTGGTCGGGCAGGGAACACTGAAGCTTTCTTT.

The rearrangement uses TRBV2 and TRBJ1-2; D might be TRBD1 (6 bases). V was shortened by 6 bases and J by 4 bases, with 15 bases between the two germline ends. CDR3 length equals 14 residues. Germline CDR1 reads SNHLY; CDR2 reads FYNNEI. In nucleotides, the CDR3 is TGTGCCAGCAGCCAGGGGAATAGGGGCTATGGCTACACCTTC. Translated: CASSQGNRGYGYTF. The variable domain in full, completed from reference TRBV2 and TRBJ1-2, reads EPEVTQTPSHQVTQMGQEVILRCVPISNHLYFYWYRQILGQKVEFLVSFYNNEISEKSEIFDDQFSVERPDGSNFTLKIRSTKLEDSAMYFCASSQGNRGYGYTFGSGTRLTVV.

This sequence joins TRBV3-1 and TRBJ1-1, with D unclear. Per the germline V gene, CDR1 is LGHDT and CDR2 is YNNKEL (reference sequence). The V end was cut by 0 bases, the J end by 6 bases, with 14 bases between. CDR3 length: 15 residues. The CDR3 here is CASSQEVGWVAEAFF. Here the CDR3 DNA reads TGTGCCAGCAGCCAAGAAGTTGGCTGGGTGGCTGAAGCTTTCTTT.

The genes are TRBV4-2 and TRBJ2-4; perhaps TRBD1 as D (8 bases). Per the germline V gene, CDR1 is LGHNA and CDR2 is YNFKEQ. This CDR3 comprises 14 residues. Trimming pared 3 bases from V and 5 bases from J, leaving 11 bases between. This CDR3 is CASSHTGGENIQYF. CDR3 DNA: TGTGCCAGCAGCCATACAGGGGGGGAAAACATTCAGTACTTC.

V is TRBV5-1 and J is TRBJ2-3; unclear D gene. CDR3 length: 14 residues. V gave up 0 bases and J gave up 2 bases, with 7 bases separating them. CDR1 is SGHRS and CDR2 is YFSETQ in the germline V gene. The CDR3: CASSLEILTDTQYF. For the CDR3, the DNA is TGCGCCAGCAGCTTGGAGATCCTCACAGATACGCAGTATTTT.

This CDR3 reads CASSSAGYEQYF. The CDR3 DNA sequence: TGTGCCAGCAGCTCCGCGGGTTACGAGCAGTACTTC. J is TRBJ2-7 and V is TRBV7-9, with a possible D match to TRBD2 (5 bases). The ends were cut back, 4 bases at V and 4 bases at J, with 8 bases in the middle. The length of the CDR3 is 12 residues. The germline V gene encodes CDR1 SEHNR and CDR2 FQNEAQ (reference sequence).

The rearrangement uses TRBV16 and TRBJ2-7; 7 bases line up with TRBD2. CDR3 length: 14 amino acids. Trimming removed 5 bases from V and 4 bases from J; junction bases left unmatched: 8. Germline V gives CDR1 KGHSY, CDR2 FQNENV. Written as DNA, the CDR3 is TGTGCCAGCAGCTACAGCGGGGACGGATACGAGCAGTACTTC. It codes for CASSYSGDGYEQYF.

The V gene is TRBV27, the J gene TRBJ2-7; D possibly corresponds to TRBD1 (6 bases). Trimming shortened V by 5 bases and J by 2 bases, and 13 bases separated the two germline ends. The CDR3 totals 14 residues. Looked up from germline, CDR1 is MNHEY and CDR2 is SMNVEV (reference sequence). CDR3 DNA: TGTGCCAGCAGTCCGTCGACAGGCCCCTACGAGCAGTACTTC. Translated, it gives CASSPSTGPYEQYF.

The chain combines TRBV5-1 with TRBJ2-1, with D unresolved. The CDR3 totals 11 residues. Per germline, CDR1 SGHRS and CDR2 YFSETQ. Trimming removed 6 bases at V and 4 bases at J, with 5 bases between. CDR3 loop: CASIEYNEQFF. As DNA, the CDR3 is TGCGCCAGCATTGAGTACAATGAGCAGTTCTTC.

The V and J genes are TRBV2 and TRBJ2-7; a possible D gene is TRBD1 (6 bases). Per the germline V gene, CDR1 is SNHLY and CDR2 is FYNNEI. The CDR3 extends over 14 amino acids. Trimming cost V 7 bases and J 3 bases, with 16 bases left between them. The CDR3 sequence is CASTNMGHLYEQYF. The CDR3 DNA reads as TGTGCCAGCACAAATATGGGACATCTCTACGAGCAGTACTTC.

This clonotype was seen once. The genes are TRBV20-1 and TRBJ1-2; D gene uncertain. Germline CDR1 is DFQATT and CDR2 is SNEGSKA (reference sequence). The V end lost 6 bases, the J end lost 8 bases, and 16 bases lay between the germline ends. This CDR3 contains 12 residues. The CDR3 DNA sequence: TGCAGTGCGAACAGCCTCGATAAGGGCTACACCTTC. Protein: CSANSLDKGYTF.